This TCR beta chain derives from a study of blood T cell repertoires in COVID-19. Here immunoSEQ multiplex PCR was the method, and the copy in TCRdb shows in-frame clones only, minus some. The data contain about 170,000 clones, about 86% of them seen just once; the ten biggest clones take up approximately 18%. The ends lost 8 bases at V and 5 bases at J; junction bases unmatched: 4. The germline CDR1 and CDR2 sequences are ENHRY and SYGVKD. The CDR3 has 13 amino acids. The rearrangement links TRBV10-3 to TRBJ1-4, with 8 bases that match TRBD1. This TCR derives from a woman in her sixties or seventies who had recovered from COVID-19. The specimen was peripheral blood. This CDR3 reads CAIGQGYNEKLFF. As DNA, the CDR3 is TGTGCCATCGGACAGGGCTACAATGAAAAACTGTTTTTT.